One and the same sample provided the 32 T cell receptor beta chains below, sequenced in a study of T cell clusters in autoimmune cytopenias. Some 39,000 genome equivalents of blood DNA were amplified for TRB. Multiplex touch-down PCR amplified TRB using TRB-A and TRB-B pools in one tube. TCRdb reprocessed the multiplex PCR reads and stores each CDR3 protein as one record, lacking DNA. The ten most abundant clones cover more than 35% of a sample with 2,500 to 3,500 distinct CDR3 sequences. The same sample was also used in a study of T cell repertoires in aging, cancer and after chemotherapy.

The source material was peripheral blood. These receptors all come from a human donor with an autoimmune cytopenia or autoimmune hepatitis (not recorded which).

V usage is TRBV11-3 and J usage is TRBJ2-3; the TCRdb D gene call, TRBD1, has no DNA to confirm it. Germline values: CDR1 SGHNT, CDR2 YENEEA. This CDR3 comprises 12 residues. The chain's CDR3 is CASSLQGDTQYF.

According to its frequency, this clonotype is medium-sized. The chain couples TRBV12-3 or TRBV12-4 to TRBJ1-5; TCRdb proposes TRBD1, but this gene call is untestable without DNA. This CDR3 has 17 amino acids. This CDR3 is CASSLDFPGHSNQPQHF.

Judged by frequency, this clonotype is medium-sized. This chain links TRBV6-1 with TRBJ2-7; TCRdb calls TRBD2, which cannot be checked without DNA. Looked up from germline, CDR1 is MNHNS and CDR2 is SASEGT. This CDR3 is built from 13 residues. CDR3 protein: CARSRGIGYEQYF.

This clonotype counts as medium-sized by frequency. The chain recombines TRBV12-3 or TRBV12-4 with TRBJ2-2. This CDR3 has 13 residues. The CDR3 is CASEAERTGELFF.

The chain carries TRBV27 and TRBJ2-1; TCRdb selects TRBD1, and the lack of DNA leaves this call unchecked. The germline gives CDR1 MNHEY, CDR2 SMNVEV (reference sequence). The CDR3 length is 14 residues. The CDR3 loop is CASSWGQSSNEQFF.

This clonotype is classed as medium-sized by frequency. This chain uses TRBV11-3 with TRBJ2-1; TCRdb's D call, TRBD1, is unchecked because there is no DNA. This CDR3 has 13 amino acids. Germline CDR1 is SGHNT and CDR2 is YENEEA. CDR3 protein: CASSLRQGYKQFF.

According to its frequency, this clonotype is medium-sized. The CDR3 here is CASSSDGLGADTQYF. The chain recombines TRBV5-1 with TRBJ2-3; the D call from TCRdb, TRBD1, cannot be confirmed without DNA. This CDR3 has 15 residues. Germline CDR1 is SGHRS and CDR2 is YFSETQ. Combining the CDR3 with reference TRBV5-1 and TRBJ2-3 gives the whole variable domain KAGVTQTPRYLIKTRGQQVTLSCSPISGHRSVSWYQQTPGQGLQFLFEYFSETQRNKGNFPGRFSGRQFSNSRSEMNVSTLELGDSALYLCASSSDGLGADTQYFGPGTRLTVL.

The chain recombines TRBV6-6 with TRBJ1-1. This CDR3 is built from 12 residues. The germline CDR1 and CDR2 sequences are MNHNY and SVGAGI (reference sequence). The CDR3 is CASSKASTAAFF.

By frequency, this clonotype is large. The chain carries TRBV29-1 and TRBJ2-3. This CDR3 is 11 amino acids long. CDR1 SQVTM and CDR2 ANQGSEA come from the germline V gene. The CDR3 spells CSVRRTDTQYF.

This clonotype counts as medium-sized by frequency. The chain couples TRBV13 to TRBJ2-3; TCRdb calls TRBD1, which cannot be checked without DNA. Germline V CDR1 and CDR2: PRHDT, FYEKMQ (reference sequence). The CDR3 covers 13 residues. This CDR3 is CASSYTQGDTQYF. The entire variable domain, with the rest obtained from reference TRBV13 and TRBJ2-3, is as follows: AAGVIQSPRHLIKEKRETATLKCYPIPRHDTVYWYQQGPGQDPQFLISFYEKMQSDKGSIPDRFSAQQFSDYHSELNMSSLELGDSALYFCASSYTQGDTQYFGPGTRLTVL.

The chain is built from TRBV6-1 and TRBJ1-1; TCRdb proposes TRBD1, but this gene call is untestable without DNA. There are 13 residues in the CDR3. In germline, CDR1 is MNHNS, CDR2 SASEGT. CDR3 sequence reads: CASSERQGTEAFF.

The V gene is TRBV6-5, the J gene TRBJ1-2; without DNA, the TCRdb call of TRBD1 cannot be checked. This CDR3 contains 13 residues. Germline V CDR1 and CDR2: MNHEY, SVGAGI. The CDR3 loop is CASSPGMNYGYTF.

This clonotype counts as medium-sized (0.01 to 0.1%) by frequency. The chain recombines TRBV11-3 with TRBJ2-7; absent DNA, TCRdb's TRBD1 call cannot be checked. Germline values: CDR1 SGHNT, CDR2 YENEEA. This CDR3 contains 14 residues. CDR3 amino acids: CASSKTGTPYEQYF.

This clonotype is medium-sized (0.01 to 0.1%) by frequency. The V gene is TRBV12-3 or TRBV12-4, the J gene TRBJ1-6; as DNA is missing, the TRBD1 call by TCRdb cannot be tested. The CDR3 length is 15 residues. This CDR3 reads CASSRDRAVGSPLHF.

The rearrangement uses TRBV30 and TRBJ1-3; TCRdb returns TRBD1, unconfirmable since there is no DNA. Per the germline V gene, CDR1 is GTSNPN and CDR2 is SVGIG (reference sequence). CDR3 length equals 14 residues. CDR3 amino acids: CAWSPGEPGNTIYF. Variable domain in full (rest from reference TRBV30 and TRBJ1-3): SQTIHQWPATLVQPVGSPLSLECTVEGTSNPNLYWYRQAAGRGLQLLFYSVGIGQISSEVPQNLSASRPQDRQFILSSKKLLLSDSGFYLCAWSPGEPGNTIYFGEGSWLTVV.

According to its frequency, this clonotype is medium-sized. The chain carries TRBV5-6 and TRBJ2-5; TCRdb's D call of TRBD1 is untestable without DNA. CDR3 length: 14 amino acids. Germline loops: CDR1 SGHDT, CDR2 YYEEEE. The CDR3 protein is CASSFGTGVETQYF.

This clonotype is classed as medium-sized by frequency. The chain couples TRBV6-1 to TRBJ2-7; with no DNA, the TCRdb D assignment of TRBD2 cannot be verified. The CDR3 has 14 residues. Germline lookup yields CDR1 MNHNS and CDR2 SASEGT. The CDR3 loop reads CASTGGVYLYEQYF.

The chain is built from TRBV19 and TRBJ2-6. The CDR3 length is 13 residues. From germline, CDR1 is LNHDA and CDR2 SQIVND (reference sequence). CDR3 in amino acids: CASTTSGANVLTF.

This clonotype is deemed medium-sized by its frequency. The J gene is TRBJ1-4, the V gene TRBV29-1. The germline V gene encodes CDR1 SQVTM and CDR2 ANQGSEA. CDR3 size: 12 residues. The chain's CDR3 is CSVSRANEKLFF.

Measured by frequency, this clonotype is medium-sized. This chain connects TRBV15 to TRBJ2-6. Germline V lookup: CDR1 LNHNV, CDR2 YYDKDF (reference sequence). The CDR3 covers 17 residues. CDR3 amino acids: CATSIGSSLSGANVLTF.

The CDR3 sequence: CASSRNGGPADTQYF. The chain carries TRBV11-2 and TRBJ2-3; TCRdb's D call, TRBD1, is unchecked because there is no DNA. The CDR3 totals 15 residues. CDR1 and CDR2 from the germline V gene are SGHAT and FQNNGV.

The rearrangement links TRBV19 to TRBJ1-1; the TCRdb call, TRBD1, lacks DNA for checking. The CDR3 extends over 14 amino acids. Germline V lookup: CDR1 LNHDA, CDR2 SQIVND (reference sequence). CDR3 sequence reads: CASSDGGVNTEAFF.

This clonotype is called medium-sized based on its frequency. The CDR3 region is CAISEGQGTDTQYF. The V and J genes are TRBV10-3 and TRBJ2-3; without DNA, the TCRdb call of TRBD1 cannot be checked. Looked up from germline, CDR1 is ENHRY and CDR2 is SYGVKD. The CDR3 is 14 residues long.

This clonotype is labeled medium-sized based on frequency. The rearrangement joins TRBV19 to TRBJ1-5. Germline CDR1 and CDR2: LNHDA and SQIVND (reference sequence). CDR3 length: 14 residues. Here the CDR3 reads CASSIVLVGQPQHF.

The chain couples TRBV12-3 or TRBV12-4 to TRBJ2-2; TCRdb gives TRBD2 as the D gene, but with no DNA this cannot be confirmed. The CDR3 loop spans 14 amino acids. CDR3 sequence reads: CASRGGGATGELFF.

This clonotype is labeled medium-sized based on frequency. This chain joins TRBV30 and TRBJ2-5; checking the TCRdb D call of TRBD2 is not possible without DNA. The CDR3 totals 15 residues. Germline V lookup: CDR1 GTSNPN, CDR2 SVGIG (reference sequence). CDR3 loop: CAWGTGLAGGETQYF.

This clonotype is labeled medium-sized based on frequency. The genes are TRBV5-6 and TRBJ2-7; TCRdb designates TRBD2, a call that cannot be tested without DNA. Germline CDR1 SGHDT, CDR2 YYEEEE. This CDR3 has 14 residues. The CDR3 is CASSLGSGSSEQYF.

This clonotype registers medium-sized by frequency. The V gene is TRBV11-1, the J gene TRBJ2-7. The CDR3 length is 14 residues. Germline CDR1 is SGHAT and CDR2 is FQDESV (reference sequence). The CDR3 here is CASSLAGQSSEQYF.

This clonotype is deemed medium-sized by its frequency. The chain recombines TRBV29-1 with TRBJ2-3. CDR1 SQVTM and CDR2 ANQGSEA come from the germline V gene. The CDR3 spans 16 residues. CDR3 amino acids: CSVGSVTDSFTDTQYF.

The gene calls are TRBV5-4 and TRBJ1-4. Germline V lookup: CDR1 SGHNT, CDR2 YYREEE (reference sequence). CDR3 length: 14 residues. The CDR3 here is CASSQSGWREKLFF.

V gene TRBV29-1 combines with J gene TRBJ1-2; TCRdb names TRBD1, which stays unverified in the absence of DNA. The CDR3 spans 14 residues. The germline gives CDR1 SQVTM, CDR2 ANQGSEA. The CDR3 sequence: CSVWGGTAFYGYTF.

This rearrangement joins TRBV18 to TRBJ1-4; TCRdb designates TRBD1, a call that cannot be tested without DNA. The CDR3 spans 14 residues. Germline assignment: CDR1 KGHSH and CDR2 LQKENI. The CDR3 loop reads CASSRTGLNEKLFF.